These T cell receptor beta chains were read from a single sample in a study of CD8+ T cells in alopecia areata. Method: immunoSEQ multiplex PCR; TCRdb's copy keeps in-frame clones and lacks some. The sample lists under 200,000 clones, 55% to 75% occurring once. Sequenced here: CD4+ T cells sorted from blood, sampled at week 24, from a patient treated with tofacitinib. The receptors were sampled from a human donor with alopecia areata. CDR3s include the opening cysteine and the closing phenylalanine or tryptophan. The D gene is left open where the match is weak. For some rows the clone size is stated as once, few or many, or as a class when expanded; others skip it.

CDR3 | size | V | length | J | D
CASSGEVQPQHF | NA | TRBV28 | 12 | TRBJ1-5 | NA
CASSSGLAEKLFF | NA | TRBV5-6 | 13 | TRBJ1-4 | NA
CASSETGGLYEQYF | NA | TRBV25-1 | 14 | TRBJ2-7 | NA
CASSSNRELYF | NA | TRBV6-5 | 11 | TRBJ2-7 | NA
CASSQAAGGRNEQFF | NA | TRBV4-2 | 15 | TRBJ2-1 | TRBD2
CASSSLDTYEQYF | NA | TRBV5-1 | 13 | TRBJ2-7 | NA
CASSSYREGEQYF | NA | TRBV11-2 | 13 | TRBJ2-7 | NA
CASSVSRGEAFF | NA | TRBV7-6 | 12 | TRBJ1-1 | NA
CSVLNTASYGYTF | NA | TRBV29-1 | 13 | TRBJ1-2 | NA
CASSTTPGLAGRYSYEQYF | NA | TRBV28 | 19 | TRBJ2-7 | TRBD2
CASHTRGLNQPQHF | few | TRBV19 | 14 | TRBJ1-5 | NA
CASSQDRGGYEQYF | few | TRBV4-1 | 14 | TRBJ2-7 | TRBD2
CAWSVRGDYGYTF | NA | TRBV30 | 13 | TRBJ1-2 | NA
CASSPDRTYDTQYF | NA | TRBV7-2 | 14 | TRBJ2-3 | TRBD1
CAWAGNTEAFF | NA | TRBV30 | 11 | TRBJ1-1 | NA
CASSRGTGAEQYF | once | TRBV2 | 13 | TRBJ2-7 | TRBD1
CASSGGQGANEQFF | few | TRBV2 | 14 | TRBJ2-1 | TRBD1
CASSSGGGGWETQYF | NA | TRBV9 | 15 | TRBJ2-5 | NA
CASSSQGVQIGELFF | few | TRBV2 | 15 | TRBJ2-2 | TRBD1
CASSRRDTLLSGANVLTF | NA | TRBV9 | 18 | TRBJ2-6 | NA
CAWSGPPGGLAFF | NA | TRBV30 | 13 | TRBJ1-1 | NA
CASSLGASTDTQYF | NA | TRBV7-9 | 14 | TRBJ2-3 | NA
CATSRGPGAYEQYF | NA | TRBV15 | 14 | TRBJ2-7 | NA
CASSPQGFGNTIYF | NA | TRBV6-1 | 14 | TRBJ1-3 | TRBD1
CASSLSGGTDTQYF | few | TRBV5-1 | 14 | TRBJ2-3 | TRBD2
CAWRPPSQGETEAFF | NA | TRBV30 | 15 | TRBJ1-1 | NA
CASRQGTYEQYF | NA | TRBV25-1 | 12 | TRBJ2-7 | TRBD1
CARESRDRSNSPLHF | few | TRBV30 | 15 | TRBJ1-6 | TRBD1
CSVVVDGAKNIQYF | NA | TRBV29-1 | 14 | TRBJ2-4 | NA
CASSLEVGDYGYTF | NA | TRBV5-1 | 14 | TRBJ1-2 | NA
CASSQDRLSFYGYTF | NA | TRBV4-2 | 15 | TRBJ1-2 | NA
CASSPRESGANVLTF | NA | TRBV5-1 | 15 | TRBJ2-6 | NA
CASSLAGDRTGELFF | few | TRBV5-1 | 15 | TRBJ2-2 | NA
CASAGLSSYNEQFF | few | TRBV19 | 14 | TRBJ2-1 | NA
CATTEGAKNIQYF | NA | TRBV15 | 13 | TRBJ2-4 | NA
CASSVYNYGYTF | NA | TRBV9 | 12 | TRBJ1-2 | NA
CSVEERLNTEAFF | few | TRBV29-1 | 13 | TRBJ1-1 | NA